The text below deals with one TCR beta chain. This specimen belongs to a study of blood T cell repertoires in COVID-19. V shed 1 base and J 4 bases; nucleotides not matched to a gene: 6. CDR1 is SGHRS, CDR2 YFSETQ, per germline. The CDR3 consists of 16 residues. The assay was immunoSEQ multiplex PCR, and TCRdb's table has in-frame clones only and misses some. The table shows around 250,000 clones, with 83% occurring only once. The V and J genes are TRBV5-1 and TRBJ2-1; 9 bases are shared with TRBD2. Sequencing used peripheral blood. This sequence was found in a man aged 60 to 75 who had recovered from COVID-19. CDR3 sequence (DNA): TGCGCCAGCAGCTTGACTAGCGGGCCCACTTACAATGAGCAGTTCTTC. Translated, it gives CASSLTSGPTYNEQFF.